This T cell receptor (beta chain) was captured by sequencing in a study of OX40 agonist ivuxolimab in advanced cancers. Study overall: Two cutaneous melanoma patients and one hepatocellular carcinoma patient, three in all, had partial responses.

As for this clone: Its antigen is undetermined.

Notes on the study in general: Clonal expansion by week 6 occurred in CD4+ and CD8+ blood T cells (at 0.1 to 3.0 mg/kg).

The data were produced by immunoSEQ multiplex PCR, yet TCRdb's version contains in-frame clones alone and is incomplete. The profile covers some 33,000 clones, with 75% to 95% appearing a single time and around 4.8% taken by the ten largest. CDR1 and CDR2 (germline): SGHAT, FQNNGV. The CDR3 spans 15 residues. V lost 1 base to trimming and J lost 5 bases, with 12 bases between them. Material: CD4+ or CD8+ T cells sorted from blood, obtained in a trial of the OX40 agonist ivuxolimab. This clonotype was sampled from an adult with an advanced solid tumor such as melanoma, head and neck, liver or kidney cancer. The V call is TRBV11-2, the J call TRBJ2-1, with D uncertain. For the CDR3, the DNA is TGTGCCAGCAGCTTAGGAAGGAGAGCTCACAATGAGCAGTTCTTC. It translates to CASSLGRRAHNEQFF.